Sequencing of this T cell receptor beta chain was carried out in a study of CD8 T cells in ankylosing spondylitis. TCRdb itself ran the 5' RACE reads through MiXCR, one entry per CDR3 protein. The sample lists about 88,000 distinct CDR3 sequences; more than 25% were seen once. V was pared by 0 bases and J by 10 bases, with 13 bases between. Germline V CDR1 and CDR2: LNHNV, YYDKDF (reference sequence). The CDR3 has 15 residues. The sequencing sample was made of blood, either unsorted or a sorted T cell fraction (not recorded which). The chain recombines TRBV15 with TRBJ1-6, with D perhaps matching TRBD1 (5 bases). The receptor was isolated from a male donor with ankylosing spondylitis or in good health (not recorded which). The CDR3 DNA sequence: TGTGCCACCAGCAGAGATTTGGGGACGGCCTCACCCCTCCACTTT. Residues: CATSRDLGTASPLHF.